Each of the 32 T cell receptor beta chains below was sequenced from the same sample in a study of blood T cells in healthy people across ages. The authors ran a second PCR of about 6 to 11 cycles using a sample-barcoded 5' primer and a J-beta primer mix. A single record per CDR3 protein comes from TCRdb applying MiXCR to the 5' RACE reads. Of 1.5 million to 2 million distinct CDR3 sequences in the sample, roughly 27% were seen once. The specimen sequenced was blood. The receptor source for this set is a woman between 25 and 40 years old in good health.

J is TRBJ1-2 and V is TRBV5-1; D ambiguous. V lost 0 bases, J lost 3 bases, and 9 bases lay in between. The CDR3 runs to 14 residues. The V gene's germline CDR1 is SGHRS and CDR2 YFSETQ. The CDR3: CASSLEHSDYGYTF. CDR3 DNA: TGCGCCAGCAGCTTGGAGCATTCCGACTATGGCTACACCTTC. Looking up the rest from reference TRBV5-1 and TRBJ1-2 gives the full variable domain: KAGVTQTPRYLIKTRGQQVTLSCSPISGHRSVSWYQQTPGQGLQFLFEYFSETQRNKGNFPGRFSGRQFSNSRSEMNVSTLELGDSALYLCASSLEHSDYGYTFGSGTRLTVV.

The chain couples TRBV5-1 to TRBJ1-1, with 10 bases lining up with TRBD1. The V gene's germline CDR1 is SGHRS and CDR2 YFSETQ. The V segment lost 4 bases and the J segment 4 bases; nucleotides outside the gene matches: 7. The CDR3 extends over 15 amino acids. The CDR3 region is CASSQDRGLGTEAFF. The DNA of the CDR3 is TGCGCCAGCAGCCAAGACAGGGGGCTAGGCACTGAAGCTTTCTTT.

Only a few counts were recorded for this clonotype. The chain joins TRBV11-2 to TRBJ2-1, with D possibly called TRBD1 or TRBD2 (6 bases each). There are 16 residues in the CDR3. Looked up from germline, CDR1 is SGHAT and CDR2 is FQNNGV. Trimming took off 5 bases at V and 4 bases at J, with 18 bases between the two ends. In nucleotides, the CDR3 is TGTGCCAGCAGCCTTACAGGGATAGCGGCTTACAATGAGCAGTTCTTC. Residues: CASSLTGIAAYNEQFF.

About this clonotype: This clone may be a read error of a much larger clone one base away. The V call is TRBV10-3, the J call TRBJ2-5; 7 nucleotides match TRBD1. The CDR3 has 13 residues. Per the germline V gene, CDR1 is ENHRY and CDR2 is SYGVKD. The CDR3 DNA follows: TGTACCATCAGGAGAGACAGGGAAGAGACCCAGTACTTC. Protein product: CTIRRDREETQYF.

The sample holds a few counts of this clonotype. This chain links TRBV9 with TRBJ2-1, with 7 bases that match TRBD2. The germline V gene encodes CDR1 SGDLS and CDR2 YYNGEE. The CDR3 is 15 residues long. With 4 bases clipped from V and 9 bases from J, the junction kept 13 bases outside the gene matches. In nucleotides, the CDR3 is TGTGCCAGCAGCCCCAACCGCGGGGGAGGCGGTGAGCAGTTCTTC. Translation gives CASSPNRGGGGEQFF.

This rearrangement joins TRBV5-6 to TRBJ2-3, with D perhaps matching TRBD2 (7 bases). Germline CDR1 is SGHDT and CDR2 is YYEEEE. With 3 bases removed from V and 10 bases from J, the gap between germline ends came to 12 bases. CDR3 length: 12 amino acids. The CDR3: CASSWEGGPQYF. The DNA of the CDR3 is TGTGCCAGCAGCTGGGAGGGGGGGCCGCAGTATTTT.

This chain links TRBV18 with TRBJ2-1, with TRBD2 matching 13 bases. V shed 0 bases, J shed 6 bases, and the junction held 2 bases outside the gene matches. The CDR3 has 16 amino acids. The germline gives CDR1 KGHSH, CDR2 LQKENI. CDR3 DNA sequence: TGTGCCAGCTCACCACCGGGACTAGCGGGGCGCAATGAGCAGTTCTTC. Translation: CASSPPGLAGRNEQFF.

V and J are TRBV29-1 and TRBJ2-1, with D perhaps matching TRBD1 (6 bases). The germline V and J ends were trimmed by 7 bases and 13 bases, with 26 bases remaining between them. The CDR3 is 14 amino acids. CDR1 and CDR2 from the germline V gene are SQVTM and ANQGSEA. CDR3 sequence: CSAESPGHWETQFF. Written as DNA, the CDR3 is TGCAGCGCCGAATCTCCGGGACACTGGGAGACCCAGTTCTTC.

The chain employs TRBV12-3 or TRBV12-4 and TRBJ2-3, with D possibly TRBD2 on 5 matching bases. V lost 5 bases and J lost 0, with 21 bases in between. The CDR3 length is 18 residues. The CDR3 DNA sequence: TGTGCCAGCAGTCGGGCCGGGGTGAAGGCCGCTAGCACAGATACGCAGTATTTT. Its protein is CASSRAGVKAASTDTQYF.

A few counts support this clonotype. This chain uses TRBV12-3 or TRBV12-4 with TRBJ2-5; D possibly corresponds to TRBD2 (5 bases). The V and J ends lost 4 bases and 4 bases respectively, with 10 bases between them. This CDR3 comprises 13 residues. The CDR3 sequence is CASSSRAIETQYF. For the CDR3, the DNA is TGTGCCAGCAGTTCGCGGGCAATAGAGACCCAGTACTTC.

This clonotype has just a few counts. This chain uses TRBV6-5 with TRBJ2-5, with 7 bases fitting TRBD1. The CDR3 runs 17 residues. From germline, CDR1 is MNHEY and CDR2 SVGAGI. The junction had 14 bases not matched to a gene; V was cut back by 2 bases and J by 5 bases. The CDR3 coding sequence is TGTGCCAGCAGTTACACCCCGAGACAGGGAGAGCGGGAGACCCAGTACTTC. This sequence encodes CASSYTPRQGERETQYF.

Of note for this clonotype: At one boundary the junction diverges from the germline segment, which might be a read error. The chain uses TRBV12-3 or TRBV12-4 and TRBJ1-6; TRBD1 agrees at 8 bases. CDR3 size: 15 residues. The CDR3 DNA follows: TGTGCCAGCAGACGCGGACAGGGTGTCAGTTCACCCCCCCACTTT. The encoded protein is CASRRGQGVSSPPHF.

The V call is TRBV7-6, the J call TRBJ2-5; tentatively, D is TRBD2 (5 bases). The CDR3 runs to 15 residues. V shed 2 bases and J shed 4 bases, with 14 bases lying between them. Germline lookup yields CDR1 SGHVS and CDR2 FNYEAQ. The CDR3 DNA reads as TGTGCCAGCAGCTTAAACTATGGGGAGAGAGAGACCCAGTACTTC. It is translated as CASSLNYGERETQYF.

J is TRBJ2-1 and V is TRBV7-2; D call uncertain. Germline assignment: CDR1 SGHTA and CDR2 FQGNSA. The CDR3 loop spans 12 amino acids. Deletions cut 1 base from V and 15 bases from J, with 13 bases between. The CDR3 DNA reads as TGTGCCAGCAGCTTAGGGACCCCGGATCGGTTCTTC. The encoded protein is CASSLGTPDRFF. The complete variable domain, with remaining parts taken from reference TRBV7-2 and TRBJ2-1, reads GAGVSQSPSNKVTEKGKDVELRCDPISGHTALYWYRQSLGQGLEFLIYFQGNSAPDKSGLPSDRFSAERTGGSVSTLTIQRTQQEDSAVYLCASSLGTPDRFFGPGTRLTVL.

The J gene is TRBJ1-1, the V gene TRBV28, with no clear D. The CDR3 contains 12 residues. Germline V lookup: CDR1 MDHEN, CDR2 SYDVKM. The germline V and J ends were trimmed by 2 bases and 6 bases, with 7 bases remaining between them. CDR3 region: CASSLSPPEAFF. In DNA form, the CDR3 reads TGTGCCAGCAGTTTAAGTCCCCCTGAAGCTTTCTTT.

This clonotype was observed a handful of times. This sequence joins TRBV10-2 and TRBJ1-1; no clear D. Germline loops: CDR1 WSHSY, CDR2 SAAADI. Between the trimmed V and J ends, which lost 0 bases and 5 bases, there was a span of 4 bases. The CDR3 extends over 12 amino acids. CDR3 DNA: TGCGCCAGCAGTGAGTCACGTACTGAAGCTTTCTTT. As protein: CASSESRTEAFF.

The rearrangement joins TRBV25-1 to TRBJ2-7; no clear D gene. Germline CDR1 MGHDK, CDR2 SYGVNS. Trimming took off 4 bases at V and 2 bases at J, with 9 bases between the two ends. The CDR3 sequence is 13 residues long. In nucleotides, the CDR3 is TGTGCCAGCAGTGTATTAGGACCCTACGAGCAGTACTTC. Translation gives CASSVLGPYEQYF.

As to this clonotype: One base away lies a much larger clone, so this may be a sequencing read error. This chain joins TRBV20-1 and TRBJ2-1; D unresolved. CDR1 and CDR2 from the germline V gene are DFQATT and SNEGSKA (reference sequence). The CDR3 totals 15 residues. V lost 0 bases and J lost 13, with 22 bases in between. For the CDR3, the DNA is TGCAGTGCTAGAGATTCCAGCCCCAAGGAAGAGACCCAGTTCTTC. Encoded protein: CSARDSSPKEETQFF.

This clonotype has ten or more counts. V and J are TRBV7-2 and TRBJ1-2, with D possibly matching TRBD1 (5 bases). CDR1 is SGHTA and CDR2 is FQGNSA in the germline V gene. CDR3 length: 14 amino acids. V was clipped by 5 bases and J by 2 bases, with 12 bases between them. CDR3 loop: CASSRRQSNYGYTF. In nucleotides, the CDR3 is TGTGCCAGCAGCAGGAGACAGTCCAACTATGGCTACACCTTC. The full variable domain, its missing parts supplied by reference TRBV7-2 and TRBJ1-2, is GAGVSQSPSNKVTEKGKDVELRCDPISGHTALYWYRQSLGQGLEFLIYFQGNSAPDKSGLPSDRFSAERTGGSVSTLTIQRTQQEDSAVYLCASSRRQSNYGYTFGSGTRLTVV.

This chain links TRBV29-1 with TRBJ1-5; D gene uncertain. V was trimmed by 7 bases and J by 2 bases, leaving 9 bases between them. Germline lookup yields CDR1 SQVTM and CDR2 ANQGSEA. This CDR3 spans 12 amino acids. The CDR3 is CSALWGNQPQHF. In nucleotides, the CDR3 is TGCAGCGCTCTATGGGGCAATCAGCCCCAGCATTTT.

This clonotype was picked up a small number of times. A clone one base away is much larger, so this may be a read error. The chain uses TRBV29-1 and TRBJ2-1, with 10 positions matching TRBD2. The CDR3 is 13 residues long. Per the germline V gene, CDR1 is SQVTM and CDR2 is ANQGSEA. J was trimmed by 7 bases and V by 8 bases; bases with no gene match: 8. The CDR3 region is CSSSSGGENEQFF. The CDR3 DNA sequence: TGCAGCTCCTCTAGCGGGGGAGAGAATGAGCAGTTCTTC.

V gene TRBV3-1 combines with J gene TRBJ2-4; D unclear. Per the germline V gene, CDR1 is LGHDT and CDR2 is YNNKEL (reference sequence). Trimming cost V 4 bases and J 11 bases, with 15 bases left between them. This CDR3 has 13 residues. CDR3: CASSRALENVQYF. CDR3 DNA sequence: TGTGCCAGCAGCCGCGCCCTGGAGAACGTTCAGTACTTC.

The rearrangement uses TRBV7-9 and TRBJ2-5, with 8 bases lining up with TRBD2. The CDR3 is 14 residues long. Germline loops: CDR1 SEHNR, CDR2 FQNEAQ (reference sequence). V was pared by 7 bases and J by 0 bases, with 4 bases of the junction left unmatched. CDR3 in DNA: TGTGCCAGCATTAGCGGGGTGTACCAAGAGACCCAGTACTTC. It yields the protein CASISGVYQETQYF.

The chain carries TRBV7-2 and TRBJ2-7, with TRBD2 matching 10 bases. Germline V gene lookup returns CDR1 SGHTA and CDR2 FQGNSA. With 5 bases clipped from V and 3 bases from J, the junction kept 13 bases outside the gene matches. There are 17 residues in the CDR3. The CDR3 sequence is CASSLRRLAGALYEQYF. The CDR3 nucleotides read TGTGCCAGCAGCCTCCGTCGGCTAGCGGGAGCCCTCTACGAGCAGTACTTC.

The rearrangement links TRBV20-1 to TRBJ1-6; tentative D call: TRBD1 (5 bases). This CDR3 is 17 amino acids long. The germline V and J ends were trimmed by 0 bases and 5 bases, with 17 bases remaining between them. Germline assignment: CDR1 DFQATT and CDR2 SNEGSKA (reference sequence). The CDR3 sequence is CSARDREGRIHNSPLHF. Here the CDR3 DNA reads TGCAGTGCTAGAGATCGGGAGGGGAGGATCCATAATTCACCCCTCCACTTT.

In its sample, this clonotype was seen a few times. The J gene is TRBJ2-7, the V gene TRBV12-3 or TRBV12-4; TRBD1 matches 8 bases. This CDR3 is built from 12 residues. Trimming at V came to 5 bases and at J to 6 bases, leaving 3 bases not matched to a gene. For the CDR3, the DNA is TGTGCCAGCAGTCTGGGACAGGCCGAGCAGTACTTC. This gives the protein CASSLGQAEQYF.

The chain employs TRBV12-3 or TRBV12-4 and TRBJ1-6, with D possibly being TRBD1 (5 bases). Trimming shortened V by 6 bases and J by 6 bases, and 9 bases separated the two germline ends. There are 13 residues in the CDR3. Here the CDR3 reads CASSRDSNSPLHF. The CDR3 region has the DNA TGTGCCAGCAGCCGGGACTCTAATTCACCCCTCCACTTT.

The rearrangement uses TRBV10-2 and TRBJ2-7; D may be TRBD1 (6 bases). Trimming took off 6 bases at V and 3 bases at J, with 15 bases between the two ends. CDR1 and CDR2 from the germline V gene are WSHSY and SAAADI. There are 14 residues in the CDR3. The CDR3 DNA reads TGCGCCAGCAGGGATCCAGGGGCCCACTACGAGCAGTACTTC. Its protein product is CASRDPGAHYEQYF.

This clonotype was seen at least ten times. The CDR3 region has the DNA TGCGCCAGCAGCCAAGAGGGGTTCGCAGGGGAGGTTACTGGGGCCAACGTCCTGACTTTC. Translated: CASSQEGFAGEVTGANVLTF. The chain has TRBV4-3 and TRBJ2-6; D may match TRBD1 or TRBD2 (6 bases each). The germline V and J ends were trimmed by 0 bases and 2 bases, with 20 bases remaining between them. This CDR3 has 20 residues. In germline, CDR1 is LGHNA, CDR2 YSLEER.

The chain has TRBV4-3 and TRBJ2-3; perhaps TRBD2 as D (7 bases). The germline V gene has CDR1 LGHNA and CDR2 YSLEER. The ends were cut back, 1 base at V and 4 bases at J, with 12 bases in the middle. The CDR3 runs to 15 residues. The CDR3 DNA is TGCGCCAGCAGCCAAGGGCGGGGGCAGTCAGATACGCAGTATTTT. Translation: CASSQGRGQSDTQYF.

This clonotype showed up just once. The chain carries TRBV29-1 and TRBJ1-1; no firm D call. The germline V gene has CDR1 SQVTM and CDR2 ANQGSEA. The length of the CDR3 is 12 residues. V gave up 4 bases and J gave up 1 base, with 7 bases separating them. The CDR3 sequence is CSVAQRNTEAFF. In nucleotides, the CDR3 is TGCAGCGTTGCCCAGAGGAACACTGAAGCTTTCTTT. The full variable domain, rest sourced from reference TRBV29-1 and TRBJ1-1, is SAVISQKPSRDICQRGTSLTIQCQVDSQVTMMFWYRQQPGQSLTLIATANQGSEATYESGFVIDKFPISRPNLTFSTLTVSNMSPEDSSIYLCSVAQRNTEAFFGQGTRLTVV.

This clonotype showed up just a few times. The chain combines TRBV7-4 with TRBJ2-7; a weak D match, TRBD1 (7 bases). The CDR3 sequence is 16 residues long. Germline-derived CDR1 and CDR2 are SGHVT and SQSDAQ. The germline V and J ends were trimmed by 6 bases and 2 bases, with 20 bases remaining between them. The CDR3 protein is CASRPTGDSHAYEQYF. The CDR3 DNA sequence: TGTGCCAGCAGACCAACGGGGGACAGCCATGCCTACGAGCAGTACTTC.